This TCR beta chain was captured in a study of identical twins. Germline CDR1 SGHRS, CDR2 YFSETQ. This CDR3 contains 18 residues. V shed 1 base, J shed 1 base, and the junction held 9 bases outside the gene matches. One entry per CDR3 protein, called by TCRdb with MiXCR from the 5' RACE reads. The table includes 400,000 to 500,000 distinct CDR3 sequences, around a sixth detected once. The sample holds many counts of this clonotype. The clonotype comes from a man aged 45-65 years in good health. Sequenced input: naive T cells sorted from blood. This chain uses TRBV5-1 with TRBJ2-3; TRBD2 agrees at 10 bases. The CDR3 loop is CASSLTLKRGGRTDTQYF. CDR3 nucleotides: TGCGCCAGCAGCTTGACCTTAAAGCGGGGGGGCCGCACAGATACGCAGTATTTT.